The 14 T cell receptor beta chains below were found in one sample sequenced in a study of blood T cells in healthy people across ages. It was with a sample-barcoded 5' primer and a J-beta primer mix that a second PCR of about 6 to 11 cycles was run. TCRdb reprocessed the 5' RACE reads with MiXCR, giving one entry per CDR3 protein. The profile shows about 680,000 distinct CDR3 sequences, around 49% of them singletons. Sequencing was performed on blood. The receptors come from a woman aged 55 to 70 in good health.

The V call is TRBV20-1, the J call TRBJ2-5, with 9 bases that match TRBD1. The CDR3 is made up of 17 amino acids. J lost 0 bases, V lost 3 bases, and 11 bases had no gene match. Germline assignment: CDR1 DFQATT and CDR2 SNEGSKA (reference sequence). The CDR3 region is CSASHGYRGHYQETQYF. The CDR3 bases are TGCAGTGCTAGCCACGGGTACAGGGGGCATTACCAAGAGACCCAGTACTTC.

Only a few counts were recorded for this clonotype. V gene TRBV28 combines with J gene TRBJ2-1; unclear D gene. V was clipped by 1 base and J by 5 bases, with 9 bases between them. The CDR3 consists of 14 residues. Per the germline V gene, CDR1 is MDHEN and CDR2 is SYDVKM. CDR3 in amino acids: CASSLLGWNNEQFF. The CDR3 bases are TGTGCCAGCAGTTTATTAGGCTGGAACAATGAGCAGTTCTTC.

The chain combines TRBV7-9 with TRBJ2-5; TRBD2 matches 7 bases. CDR3 length equals 14 residues. The germline CDR1 and CDR2 sequences are SEHNR and FQNEAQ (reference sequence). The V gene end was trimmed by 1 base and the J gene end by 5 bases; junction bases not matched to a gene: 4. CDR3 loop: CASSLVREVETQYF. DNA of the CDR3: TGTGCCAGCAGCTTAGTTCGGGAGGTTGAGACCCAGTACTTC.

This clonotype has just a few counts. J is TRBJ2-3 and V is TRBV7-3; 11 bases fit TRBD1. The junction had 5 bases not matched to a gene; V was cut back by 5 bases and J by 4 bases. This CDR3 has 15 residues. Germline CDR1 is SGHTA and CDR2 is FQGTGA. The CDR3 sequence is CASSPGTGGSDTQYF. The CDR3 DNA reads as TGTGCCAGCAGCCCCGGGACAGGGGGTTCAGATACGCAGTATTTT.

The chain is built from TRBV20-1 and TRBJ1-1; 7 bases align to TRBD1. CDR1 and CDR2 from the germline V gene are DFQATT and SNEGSKA (reference sequence). The CDR3 totals 14 residues. The J segment lost 5 bases and the V segment lost 0 bases, leaving 6 bases of the junction unmatched. CDR3 nucleotide sequence: TGCAGTGCTAGAGACCCAACAGGGGTTACTGAAGCTTTCTTT. Translation gives CSARDPTGVTEAFF.

V and J are TRBV4-3 and TRBJ2-1; D perhaps matches TRBD2 (5 bases). The V end was cut by 3 bases, the J end by 0 bases, with 9 bases between. CDR1 is LGHNA and CDR2 is YSLEER in the germline V gene. The CDR3 covers 15 residues. In nucleotides, the CDR3 is TGCGCCAGCAGCCAGCAGCGGAGCTCCTACAATGAGCAGTTCTTC. The encoded protein is CASSQQRSSYNEQFF.

The gene calls are TRBV7-2 and TRBJ2-7, with 9 bases that match TRBD1. The CDR3 has 16 amino acids. J lost 3 bases, V lost 5 bases, and 11 bases had no gene match. Per germline, CDR1 SGHTA and CDR2 FQGNSA. The CDR3 loop is CASSASPTGGSYEQYF. As DNA, the CDR3 is TGTGCCAGCAGCGCCTCTCCGACAGGGGGTAGCTACGAGCAGTACTTC.

In its sample, this clonotype was seen a few times. V and J are TRBV9 and TRBJ1-4; possible D gene TRBD1, 6 bases. This CDR3 spans 13 amino acids. V lost 3 bases and J lost 8, with 11 bases in between. From germline, CDR1 is SGDLS and CDR2 YYNGEE. In DNA, the CDR3 is TGTGCCAGCAGCGGGGGGCCTAGGGAAAAACTGTTTTTT. Amino acid sequence: CASSGGPREKLFF.

The rearrangement links TRBV20-1 to TRBJ2-5; TRBD1 matches 8 bases. The J call may be incorrect, as the DNA end agrees better with TRBJ2-7. Germline V gene sequence: CDR1 DFQATT, CDR2 SNEGSKA (reference sequence). This CDR3 spans 16 amino acids. The CDR3, as DNA: TGCAGTGCTAGAGAAATAAGGGACAGGTACCTCTACGAGCAGTACTTC. Its translation is CSAREIRDRYLYEQYF.

The V gene is TRBV29-1, the J gene TRBJ1-2, with D possibly matching TRBD1 (6 bases). CDR1 SQVTM and CDR2 ANQGSEA come from the germline V gene. The germline V and J ends were trimmed by 0 bases and 8 bases, with 16 bases remaining between them. CDR3 size: 14 residues. The CDR3 region is CSVEEGTRGRGYTF. CDR3 bases: TGCAGCGTTGAAGAAGGAACCAGGGGACGCGGCTACACCTTC. The full variable domain, in which reference TRBV29-1 and TRBJ1-2 provide the parts outside the CDR3, is SAVISQKPSRDICQRGTSLTIQCQVDSQVTMMFWYRQQPGQSLTLIATANQGSEATYESGFVIDKFPISRPNLTFSTLTVSNMSPEDSSIYLCSVEEGTRGRGYTFGSGTRLTVV.

This clonotype has only a few counts. The chain joins TRBV27 to TRBJ2-4; D is tentatively TRBD1 or TRBD2 (6 bases each). This CDR3 is 15 amino acids long. V gave up 0 bases and J gave up 5 bases, with 11 bases separating them. Germline CDR1 is MNHEY and CDR2 is SMNVEV (reference sequence). For the CDR3, the DNA is TGTGCCAGCAGTTTATCGGTGGGGGGCCAAAACATTCAGTACTTC. Amino acids: CASSLSVGGQNIQYF.

The rearrangement uses TRBV29-1 and TRBJ1-2; possible D gene TRBD1, 5 bases. Germline CDR1 and CDR2: SQVTM and ANQGSEA. V was cut by 2 bases and J by 2 bases, with 12 bases left in between. The CDR3 is 14 amino acids. CDR3 coding DNA: TGCAGCGTTGAATGGTCAGGGCAAAACTATGGCTACACCTTC. Translated: CSVEWSGQNYGYTF.

In its sample, this clonotype was seen a few times. The V call is TRBV20-1, the J call TRBJ1-2, with 9 bases identical to TRBD1. The V gene's germline CDR1 is DFQATT and CDR2 SNEGSKA (reference sequence). CDR3 size: 15 residues. V lost 0 bases to trimming and J lost 4 bases; unmatched junction nucleotides: 6. The CDR3 here is CSARESDRGGYGYTF. In nucleotides, the CDR3 is TGCAGTGCTAGAGAGTCGGACAGGGGTGGCTATGGCTACACCTTC.

As to this clonotype: Given a much more abundant clone one base away, this may be a read error. The chain links TRBV20-1 to TRBJ2-7; D may be TRBD1 (6 bases). Trimming took off 3 bases at V and 7 bases at J, with 13 bases between the two ends. This CDR3 has 12 residues. Germline V gene sequence: CDR1 DFQATT, CDR2 SNEGSKA (reference sequence). The DNA for the CDR3 is TGCAGTGCTAGTACAGGGAGAGGTGAGCAGTACTTC. It translates to CSASTGRGEQYF.